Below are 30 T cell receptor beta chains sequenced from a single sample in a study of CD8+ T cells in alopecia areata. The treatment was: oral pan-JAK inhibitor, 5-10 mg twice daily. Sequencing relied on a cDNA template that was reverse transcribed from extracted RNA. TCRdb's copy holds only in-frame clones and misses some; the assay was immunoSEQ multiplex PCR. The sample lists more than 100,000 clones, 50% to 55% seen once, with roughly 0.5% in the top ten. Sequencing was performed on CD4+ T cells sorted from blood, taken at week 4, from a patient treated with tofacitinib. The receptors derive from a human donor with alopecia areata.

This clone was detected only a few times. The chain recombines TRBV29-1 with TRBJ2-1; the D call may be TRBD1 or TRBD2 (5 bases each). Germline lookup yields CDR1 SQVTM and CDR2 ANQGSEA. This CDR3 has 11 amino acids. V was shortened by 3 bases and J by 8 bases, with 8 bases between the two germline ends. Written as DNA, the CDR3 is TGCAGCGTTGAGAGGGGCTATGAGCAGTTCTTC. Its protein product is CSVERGYEQFF.

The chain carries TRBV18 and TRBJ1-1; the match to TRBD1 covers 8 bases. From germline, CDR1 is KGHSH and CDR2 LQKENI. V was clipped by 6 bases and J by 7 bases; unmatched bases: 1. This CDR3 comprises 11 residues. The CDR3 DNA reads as TGTGCCAGCTCCGACAGGGGTGAAGCTTTCTTT. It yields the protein CASSDRGEAFF.

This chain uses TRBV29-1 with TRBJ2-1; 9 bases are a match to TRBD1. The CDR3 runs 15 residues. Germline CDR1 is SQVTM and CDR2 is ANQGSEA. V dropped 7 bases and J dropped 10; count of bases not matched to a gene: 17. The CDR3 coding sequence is TGCAGCGCGATTGGGACAGGGAGGGCCCTTGGGGAGCAGTTCTTC. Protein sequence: CSAIGTGRALGEQFF.

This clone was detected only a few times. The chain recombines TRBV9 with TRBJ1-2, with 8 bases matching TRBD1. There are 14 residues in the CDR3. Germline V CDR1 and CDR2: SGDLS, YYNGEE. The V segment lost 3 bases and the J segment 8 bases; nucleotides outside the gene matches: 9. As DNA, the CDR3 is TGTGCCAGCAGCGCTGTGGACAGGGTTGGGGGCTACACCTTC. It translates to CASSAVDRVGGYTF.

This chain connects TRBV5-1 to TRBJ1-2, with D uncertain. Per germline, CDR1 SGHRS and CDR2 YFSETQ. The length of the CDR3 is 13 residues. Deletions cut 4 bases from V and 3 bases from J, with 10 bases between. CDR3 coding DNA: TGCGCCAGCAGCACTTACCGCGACTATGGCTACACCTTC. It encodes CASSTYRDYGYTF. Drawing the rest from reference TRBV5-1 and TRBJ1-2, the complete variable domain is KAGVTQTPRYLIKTRGQQVTLSCSPISGHRSVSWYQQTPGQGLQFLFEYFSETQRNKGNFPGRFSGRQFSNSRSEMNVSTLELGDSALYLCASSTYRDYGYTFGSGTRLTVV.

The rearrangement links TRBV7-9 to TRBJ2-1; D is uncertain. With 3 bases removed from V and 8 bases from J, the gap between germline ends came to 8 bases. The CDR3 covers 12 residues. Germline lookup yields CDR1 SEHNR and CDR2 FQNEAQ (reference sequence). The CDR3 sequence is CASSFSYDEQFF. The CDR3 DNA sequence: TGTGCCAGCAGCTTCAGCTATGATGAGCAGTTCTTC.

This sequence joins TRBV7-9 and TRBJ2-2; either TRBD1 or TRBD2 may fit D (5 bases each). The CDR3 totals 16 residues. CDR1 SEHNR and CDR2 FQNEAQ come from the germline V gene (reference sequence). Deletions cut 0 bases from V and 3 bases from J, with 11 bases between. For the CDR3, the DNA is TGTGCCAGCAGCTTAGCTGCAGGGCGGGACACCGGGGAGCTGTTTTTT. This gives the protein CASSLAAGRDTGELFF.

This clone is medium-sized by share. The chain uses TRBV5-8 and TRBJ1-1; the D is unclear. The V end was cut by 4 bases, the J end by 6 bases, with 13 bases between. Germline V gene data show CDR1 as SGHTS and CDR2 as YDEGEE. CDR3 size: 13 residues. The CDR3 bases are TGTGCCAGCAGCATGCGATTGGCCCCTGAAGCTTTCTTT. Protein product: CASSMRLAPEAFF. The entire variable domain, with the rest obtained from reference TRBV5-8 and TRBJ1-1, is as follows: EAGVTQSPTHLIKTRGQQATLRCSPISGHTSVYWYQQALGLGLQFLLWYDEGEERNRGNFPPRFSGRQFPNYSSELNVNALELEDSALYLCASSMRLAPEAFFGQGTRLTVV.

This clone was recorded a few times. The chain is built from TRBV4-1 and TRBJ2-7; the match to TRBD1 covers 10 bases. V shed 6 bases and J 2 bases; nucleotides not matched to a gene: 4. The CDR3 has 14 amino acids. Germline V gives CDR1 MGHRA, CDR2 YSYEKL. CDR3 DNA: TGCGCCAGCAGACCCGGGACAGGGGCCTACGAGCAGTACTTC. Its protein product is CASRPGTGAYEQYF.

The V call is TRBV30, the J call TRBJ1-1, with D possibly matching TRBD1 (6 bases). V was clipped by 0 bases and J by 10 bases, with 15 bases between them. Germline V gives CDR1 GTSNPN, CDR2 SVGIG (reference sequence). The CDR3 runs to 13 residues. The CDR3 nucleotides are TGTGCCTGGAGTGTAAGCCCCACAGGGCGAGCTTTCTTT. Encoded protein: CAWSVSPTGRAFF. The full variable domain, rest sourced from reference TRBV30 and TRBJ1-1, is SQTIHQWPATLVQPVGSPLSLECTVEGTSNPNLYWYRQAAGRGLQLLFYSVGIGQISSEVPQNLSASRPQDRQFILSSKKLLLSDSGFYLCAWSVSPTGRAFFGQGTRLTVV.

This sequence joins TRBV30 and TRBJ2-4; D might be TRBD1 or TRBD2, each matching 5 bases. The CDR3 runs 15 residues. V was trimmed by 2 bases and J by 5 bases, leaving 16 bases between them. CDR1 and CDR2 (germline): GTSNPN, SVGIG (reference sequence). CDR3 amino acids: CAWSFTGGTENIQYF. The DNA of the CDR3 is TGTGCCTGGAGTTTTACAGGAGGCACCGAAAACATTCAGTACTTC.

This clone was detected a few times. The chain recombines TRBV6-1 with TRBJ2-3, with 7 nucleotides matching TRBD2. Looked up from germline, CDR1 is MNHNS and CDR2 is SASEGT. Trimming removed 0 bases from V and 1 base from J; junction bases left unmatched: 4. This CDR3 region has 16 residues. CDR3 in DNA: TGTGCCAGCAGTGAAGCGGTTGGGGGGGGCACAGATACGCAGTATTTT. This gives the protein CASSEAVGGGTDTQYF.

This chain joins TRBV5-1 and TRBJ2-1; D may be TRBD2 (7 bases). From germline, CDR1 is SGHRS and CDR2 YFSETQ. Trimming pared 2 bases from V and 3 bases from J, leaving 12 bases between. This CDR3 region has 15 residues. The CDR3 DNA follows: TGCGCCAGCAGCTTAGGCGGGGGCCGCTACAATGAGCAGTTCTTC. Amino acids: CASSLGGGRYNEQFF.

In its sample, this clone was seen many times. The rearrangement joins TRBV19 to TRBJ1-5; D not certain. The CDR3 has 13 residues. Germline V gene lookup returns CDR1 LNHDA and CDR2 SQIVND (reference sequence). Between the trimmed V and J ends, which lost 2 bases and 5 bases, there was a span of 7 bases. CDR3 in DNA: TGTGCCAGTAGTATATCCAGTTATCAGCCCCAGCATTTT. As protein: CASSISSYQPQHF. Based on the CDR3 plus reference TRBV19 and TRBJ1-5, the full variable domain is DGGITQSPKYLFRKEGQNVTLSCEQNLNHDAMYWYRQDPGQGLRLIYYSQIVNDFQKGDIAEGYSVSREKKESFPLTVTSAQKNPTAFYLCASSISSYQPQHFGDGTRLSIL.

The CDR3 reads CASTLGGSREQYF. The CDR3 nucleotides read TGTGCCAGCACCCTGGGGGGCTCCCGCGAGCAGTACTTC. The V call is TRBV25-1, the J call TRBJ2-7, with D tentatively TRBD1 or TRBD2 (6 bases each). Germline V gene data show CDR1 as MGHDK and CDR2 as SYGVNS. The CDR3 has 13 amino acids. Trimming removed 7 bases from V and 6 bases from J, with 16 bases in between.

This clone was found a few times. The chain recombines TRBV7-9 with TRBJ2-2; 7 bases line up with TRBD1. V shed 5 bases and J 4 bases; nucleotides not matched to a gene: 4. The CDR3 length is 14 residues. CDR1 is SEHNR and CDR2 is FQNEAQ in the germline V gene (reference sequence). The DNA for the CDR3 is TGTGCCAGCAGCGACGGGACAGCCACCGGGGAGCTGTTTTTT. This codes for CASSDGTATGELFF. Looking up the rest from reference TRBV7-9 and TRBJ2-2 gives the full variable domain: DTGVSQNPRHKITKRGQNVTFRCDPISEHNRLYWYRQTLGQGPEFLTYFQNEAQLEKSRLLSDRFSAERPKGSFSTLEIQRTEQGDSAMYLCASSDGTATGELFFGEGSRLTVL.

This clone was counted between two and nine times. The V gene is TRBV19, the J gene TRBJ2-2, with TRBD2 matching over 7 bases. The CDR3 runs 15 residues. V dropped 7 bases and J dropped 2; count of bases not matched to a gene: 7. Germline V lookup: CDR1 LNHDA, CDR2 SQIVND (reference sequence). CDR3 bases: TGTGCCAGTACTCGGGGGGAGGGAAACACCGGGGAGCTGTTTTTT. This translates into CASTRGEGNTGELFF.

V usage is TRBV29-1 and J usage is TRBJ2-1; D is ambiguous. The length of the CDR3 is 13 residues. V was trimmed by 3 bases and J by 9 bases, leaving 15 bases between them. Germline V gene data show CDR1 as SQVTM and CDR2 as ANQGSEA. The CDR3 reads CSVDPNPLVEQFF. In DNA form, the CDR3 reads TGCAGCGTTGACCCCAACCCGCTCGTTGAGCAGTTCTTC.

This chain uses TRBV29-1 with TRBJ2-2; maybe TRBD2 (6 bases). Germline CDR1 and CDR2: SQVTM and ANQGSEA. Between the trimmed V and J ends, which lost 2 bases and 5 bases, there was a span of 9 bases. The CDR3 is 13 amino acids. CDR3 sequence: CSVESRGTGELFF. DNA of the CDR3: TGCAGCGTTGAAAGTCGGGGGACCGGGGAGCTGTTTTTT.

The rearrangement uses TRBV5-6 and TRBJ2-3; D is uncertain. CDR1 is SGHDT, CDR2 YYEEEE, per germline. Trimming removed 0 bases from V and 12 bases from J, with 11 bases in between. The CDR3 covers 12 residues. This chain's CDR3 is CASSLGLRYQYF. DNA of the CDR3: TGTGCCAGCAGCTTGGGTCTAAGGTACCAGTATTTT.

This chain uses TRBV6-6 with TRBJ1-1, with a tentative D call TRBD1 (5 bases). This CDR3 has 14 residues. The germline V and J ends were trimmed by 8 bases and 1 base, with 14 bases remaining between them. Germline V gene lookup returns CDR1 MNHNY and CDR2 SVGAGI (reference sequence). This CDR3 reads CASVSGGGNTEAFF. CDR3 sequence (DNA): TGTGCCAGCGTCTCGGGTGGGGGGAACACTGAAGCTTTCTTT.

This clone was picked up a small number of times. CDR3 nucleotide sequence: TGCAGCGCAACGACTAGCGGGGGGAACACCGGGGAGCTGTTTTTT. Amino acid sequence: CSATTSGGNTGELFF. The chain uses TRBV29-1 and TRBJ2-2; 12 nucleotides align to TRBD2. J was trimmed by 1 base and V by 7 bases; bases with no gene match: 4. Germline V gene data show CDR1 as SQVTM and CDR2 as ANQGSEA. The CDR3 loop spans 15 amino acids.

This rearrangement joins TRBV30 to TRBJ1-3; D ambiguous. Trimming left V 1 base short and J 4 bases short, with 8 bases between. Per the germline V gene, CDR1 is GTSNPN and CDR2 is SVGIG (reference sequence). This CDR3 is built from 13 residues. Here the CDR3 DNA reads TGTGCCTGGAGTGGAGGGTCCGGAAACACCATATATTTT. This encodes CAWSGGSGNTIYF.

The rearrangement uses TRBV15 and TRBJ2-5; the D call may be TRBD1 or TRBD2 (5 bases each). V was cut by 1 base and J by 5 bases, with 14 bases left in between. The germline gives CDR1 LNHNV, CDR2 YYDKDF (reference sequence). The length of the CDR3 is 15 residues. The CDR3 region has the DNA TGTGCCACCAGCAGAGGTGGGAGTGGGACCGAGACCCAGTACTTC. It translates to CATSRGGSGTETQYF. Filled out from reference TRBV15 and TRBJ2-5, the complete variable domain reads DAMVIQNPRYQVTQFGKPVTLSCSQTLNHNVMYWYQQKSSQAPKLLFHYYDKDFNNEADTPDNFQSRRPNTSFCFLDIRSPGLGDTAMYLCATSRGGSGTETQYFGPGTRLLVL.

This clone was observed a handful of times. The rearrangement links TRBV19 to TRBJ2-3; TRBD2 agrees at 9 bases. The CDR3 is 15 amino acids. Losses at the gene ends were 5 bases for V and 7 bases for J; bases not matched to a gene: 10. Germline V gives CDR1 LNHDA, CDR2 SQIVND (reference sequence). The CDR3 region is CASSPRVAGVHTQYF. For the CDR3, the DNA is TGTGCCAGTAGTCCCCGGGTAGCGGGAGTACATACGCAGTATTTT.

This chain's CDR3 is CASIPAVGAKNIQYF. The CDR3 region has the DNA TGTGCCAGCATTCCCGCGGTTGGTGCCAAAAACATTCAGTACTTC. The V gene is TRBV6-6, the J gene TRBJ2-4, with D unresolved. In germline, CDR1 is MNHNY, CDR2 SVGAGI (reference sequence). V was clipped by 7 bases and J by 1 base, with 14 bases between them. CDR3 length: 15 residues.

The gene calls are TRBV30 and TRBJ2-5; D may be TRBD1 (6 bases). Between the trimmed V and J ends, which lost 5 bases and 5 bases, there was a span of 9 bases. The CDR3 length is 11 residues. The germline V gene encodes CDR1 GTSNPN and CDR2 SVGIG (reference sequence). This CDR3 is CAWGGWETQYF. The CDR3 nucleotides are TGTGCCTGGGGGGGCTGGGAGACCCAGTACTTC.

The CDR3: CSVVPPRPGTEAFF. The DNA for the CDR3 is TGCAGCGTTGTCCCCCCACGGCCGGGCACTGAAGCTTTCTTT. The chain employs TRBV29-1 and TRBJ1-1; D not certain. The ends were cut back, 4 bases at V and 4 bases at J, with 16 bases in the middle. The CDR3 consists of 14 residues. Germline lookup yields CDR1 SQVTM and CDR2 ANQGSEA.

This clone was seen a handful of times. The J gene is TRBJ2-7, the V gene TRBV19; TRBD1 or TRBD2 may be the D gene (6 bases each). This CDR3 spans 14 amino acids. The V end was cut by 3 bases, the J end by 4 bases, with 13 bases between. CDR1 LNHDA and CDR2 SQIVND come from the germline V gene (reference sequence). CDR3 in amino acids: CASSIVGGQYEQYF. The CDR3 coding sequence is TGTGCCAGTAGTATTGTGGGGGGCCAATACGAGCAGTACTTC.

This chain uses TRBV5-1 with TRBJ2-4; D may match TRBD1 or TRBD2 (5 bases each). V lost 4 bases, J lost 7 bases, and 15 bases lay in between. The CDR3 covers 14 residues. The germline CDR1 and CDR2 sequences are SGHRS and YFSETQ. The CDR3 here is CASSGTGPRNIQYF. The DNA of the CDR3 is TGCGCCAGCAGCGGTACGGGGCCGAGGAACATTCAGTACTTC.